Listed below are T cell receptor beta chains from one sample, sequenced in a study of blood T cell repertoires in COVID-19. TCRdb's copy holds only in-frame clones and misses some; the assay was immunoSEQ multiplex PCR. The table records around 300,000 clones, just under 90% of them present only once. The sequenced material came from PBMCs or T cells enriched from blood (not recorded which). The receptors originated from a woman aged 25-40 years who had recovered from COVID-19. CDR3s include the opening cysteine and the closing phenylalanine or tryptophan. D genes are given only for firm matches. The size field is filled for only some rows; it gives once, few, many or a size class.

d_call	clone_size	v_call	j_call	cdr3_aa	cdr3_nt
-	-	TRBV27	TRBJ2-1	CASRTTGDWVQFF	TGTGCCAGCAGAACTACAGGGGACTGGGTACAGTTCTTC
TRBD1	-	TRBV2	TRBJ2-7	CASGTDPSYEQYF	TGTGCCAGCGGGACAGACCCTTCCTACGAGCAGTACTTC
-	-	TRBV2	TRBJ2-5	CASTLVRGPQETQYF	TGTGCCAGCACTCTTGTCAGGGGTCCTCAAGAGACCCAGTACTTC
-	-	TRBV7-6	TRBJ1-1	CASSLERTVRTRLNTEAFF	TGTGCCAGCAGCTTAGAGAGGACAGTACGAACGCGCCTGAACACTGAAGCTTTCTTT
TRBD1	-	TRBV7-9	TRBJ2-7	CASSTGQVHEQYF	TGTGCCAGCAGCACGGGACAGGTTCACGAGCAGTACTTC
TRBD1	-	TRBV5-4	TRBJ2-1	CASSLAGTDNEQFF	TGTGCCAGCAGCTTGGCCGGGACAGACAATGAGCAGTTCTTC
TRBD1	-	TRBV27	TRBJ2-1	CASRPLWDRVNEQFF	TGTGCCAGCCGGCCACTCTGGGACAGGGTCAATGAGCAGTTCTTC
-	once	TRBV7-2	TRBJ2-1	CASSLLGGIYNEQFF	TGTGCCAGCAGCTTGCTCGGGGGAATCTACAATGAGCAGTTCTTC
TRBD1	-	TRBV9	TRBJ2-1	CASSVGHRDRGYNEQFF	TGTGCCAGCAGCGTAGGCCACCGGGACAGAGGATACAATGAGCAGTTCTTC
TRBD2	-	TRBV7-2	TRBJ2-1	CASSPRLAGGAYNEQFF	TGTGCCAGCAGCCCAAGACTAGCGGGAGGTGCCTACAATGAGCAGTTCTTC
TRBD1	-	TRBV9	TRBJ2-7	CASSVGQGSSEQYF	TGTGCCAGCAGCGTAGGACAGGGGTCATCCGAGCAGTACTTC
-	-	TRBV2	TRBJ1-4	CASSPGAATNEKLFF	TGTGCCAGCAGTCCCGGAGCGGCAACTAATGAAAAACTGTTTTTT
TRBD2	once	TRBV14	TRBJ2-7	CASSHLRGSGGTYEQYF	TGTGCCAGCAGCCATCTCAGGGGAAGCGGGGGAACCTACGAGCAGTACTTC
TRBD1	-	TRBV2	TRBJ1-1	CASTGQGSAEAFF	TGTGCCAGCACCGGACAGGGGAGCGCTGAAGCTTTCTTT
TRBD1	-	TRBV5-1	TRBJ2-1	CASSPEGQVKQFF	TGCGCCAGCAGCCCCGAAGGACAGGTCAAGCAGTTCTTC